This TCR beta chain was documented in a study of beta chain features in type 1 diabetes. Overall study context: No age, gender or cell yield differences were seen between patients and healthy donors. Whole-study results and caveats: There was a moderate but significant shortening of TCRB CDR3s in all four CD4+ subsets of Type 1 diabetes patients.

CDR3 length equals 15 residues. Germline V CDR1 and CDR2: MDHEN, SYDVKM. The ends lost 5 bases at V and 1 base at J; junction bases unmatched: 4. Reverse transcribing all isolated RNA meant expressed TCRB transcripts were sequenced. Profiling relied on immunoSEQ multiplex PCR, and the TCRdb table lists in-frame clones only, not all of them. The sample has some 150,000 clones, roughly a tenth seen once. This clone came up a few times. Its target is unknown. Material: central memory CD4+ T cells from blood. The clonotype was recovered from a man aged 18 to 30 in good health. The genes are TRBV28 and TRBJ2-1, with 8 nucleotides matching TRBD2. The DNA of the CDR3 is TGTGCCAGCAGTCCGGGGGGGCTTTCCTACAATGAGCAGTTCTTC. This codes for CASSPGGLSYNEQFF. Combining the CDR3 with reference TRBV28 and TRBJ2-1 gives the whole variable domain DVKVTQSSRYLVKRTGEKVFLECVQDMDHENMFWYRQDPGLGLRLIYFSYDVKMKEKGDIPEGYSVSREKKERFSLILESASTNQTSMYLCASSPGGLSYNEQFFGPGTRLTVL.